Listed below are T cell receptor beta chains from one sample, sequenced in a study of T-cell reconstitution after alpha-beta-depleted transplantation in children. TCRdb called the PCR reads again in MiXCR, with one record for every CDR3 protein. The repertoire includes 900,000 or so distinct CDR3 sequences, roughly 15% of them detected once, and approximately 5% sits in the top ten. Sequenced material: PBMCs, mostly from graft donor cells, taken 360 days after TCRalphabeta/CD19-depleted stem cell transplant. The receptor set was obtained from a male patient between 5 and 17 years old who had a stem cell transplant for acute lymphoblastic leukemia, so the T cells may come from the graft donor. Both conserved end residues are part of each CDR3. D genes are given only for firm matches. Not all rows give a size; the values are once, few, many and, for expanded clones, a class.

v_call	clone_size	j_call	d_call	cdr3_nt	cdr3_aa
TRBV7-9	.	TRBJ1-1	.	TGTGCCAGCAGCTTAGCAGTGGGGGGCAGTCTACCGAACACTGAAGCTTTCTTT	CASSLAVGGSLPNTEAFF
TRBV7-6	.	TRBJ2-2	TRBD2	TGTGCCAGCAGCTCACCAAGGGCTAGCGGGGTAACCGGGGAGCTGTTTTTT	CASSSPRASGVTGELFF
TRBV10-3	.	TRBJ2-3	.	TGTGCCATCAGTGTCAGTGGAGCGGATTACACAGATACGCAGTATTTT	CAISVSGADYTDTQYF
TRBV4-2	many	TRBJ2-3	.	TGTGCCAGCAGCCAAGGGCTGCTCACAGATACGCAGTATTTT	CASSQGLLTDTQYF
TRBV6-5	many	TRBJ2-1	.	TGTGCCAGCAGTTACTGGGACGGGAATGAGCAGTTCTTC	CASSYWDGNEQFF
TRBV20-1	few	TRBJ2-7	.	TGCAGTGCTAGGAGGGGACTCTGGCAGAGCTCCTACGAGCAGTACTTC	CSARRGLWQSSYEQYF
TRBV11-2	.	TRBJ2-4	TRBD1	TGTGCCAGCAGCCAGGGACAGGTCGTACTTAGGTTAGCCAAAAACATTCAGTACTTC	CASSQGQVVLRLAKNIQYF
TRBV9	few	TRBJ2-1	.	TGTGCCAGCAGCGTAGGAAGTAGCAGGGGAGACGAGCAGTTCTTC	CASSVGSSRGDEQFF
TRBV5-1	.	TRBJ2-2	.	TGCGCCAGCAGCTCACGCGCGGACACCGGGGAGCTGTTTTTT	CASSSRADTGELFF
TRBV15	.	TRBJ1-5	.	TGTGCCACCAGCCTGACAGGATATAGCAATCAGCCCCAGCATTTT	CATSLTGYSNQPQHF
TRBV3-1	many	TRBJ2-7	.	TGTGCCAGCAGCCAAGCGACCGCCTACGAGCAGTACTTC	CASSQATAYEQYF
TRBV5-1	.	TRBJ2-1	TRBD1	TGCGCCAGCAGCCGCCGACAGGGAAGCGGGCAGTTCTTC	CASSRRQGSGQFF
TRBV2	.	TRBJ2-7	.	TGTGCCAGCAGTGCCAGGGGACCCTCTTGGTACGAGCAGTACTTC	CASSARGPSWYEQYF
TRBV6-2/TRBV6-3	.	TRBJ2-7	.	TGTGCCAGCAGTTACACCCGCGACGAGCAGTACTTC	CASSYTRDEQYF
TRBV28	many	TRBJ2-7	.	TGTGCCAGCAGTCCTCCCCAGACCACCTACGAGCAGTACTTC	CASSPPQTTYEQYF
TRBV7-3	many	TRBJ1-6	TRBD1	TGTGCCAGCAGCTCAGGACAGGGCACCTATAATTCACCCCTCCACTTT	CASSSGQGTYNSPLHF
TRBV3-1	few	TRBJ2-5	.	TGTGCCAGCAGCCAACAAGTCCGCCAAGAGACCCAGTACTTC	CASSQQVRQETQYF
TRBV27	few	TRBJ1-5	.	TGTGCCAGCAGTTTAAATGGCCTGTCAGGGACGCTTCAGCATTTT	CASSLNGLSGTLQHF
TRBV5-1	many	TRBJ2-7	TRBD2	TGCGCCAGCAGGCCAGGACTAGCGGGCTCCTACGAGCAGTACTTC	CASRPGLAGSYEQYF
TRBV3-1	few	TRBJ2-3	.	TGTGCCAGCAGCCAAGGAGGGTTTCTTCCCACAGATACGCAGTATTTT	CASSQGGFLPTDTQYF
TRBV5-1	few	TRBJ2-5	.	TGCGCCAGCACAAGCGGCCGGGTGGAGGAGACCCAGTACTTC	CASTSGRVEETQYF
TRBV12-3/TRBV12-4	.	TRBJ1-3	.	TGTGCCAGCTCTGGACAGCTCTCTGGAAACACCATATATTTT	CASSGQLSGNTIYF
TRBV21-1	few	TRBJ2-7	.	TGTGCCAGCAGCAAAGTCGAAGTTTGCATCAGCGAGCAGTACTTC	CASSKVEVCISEQYF
TRBV4-1	.	TRBJ1-5	TRBD1	TGCGCCAGCAGCCAAGGAACGGTTGGTTGGGACAGGGGTCACAATCAGCCCCAGCATTTT	CASSQGTVGWDRGHNQPQHF
TRBV10-2	few	TRBJ2-2	.	TGCGCCAGCACTAAGAGTGGAACCGGGGAGCTGTTTTTT	CASTKSGTGELFF
TRBV4-1	.	TRBJ2-5	TRBD2	TGCGCCAGCAGCCCCAGCGGGGGTGCCACGGGAGGGGTCTTCCAAGAGACCCAGTACTTC	CASSPSGGATGGVFQETQYF
TRBV5-1	.	TRBJ1-2	.	TGCGCCAGCAGCTTGGGGGACGGCAAGTATGGCTACACCTTC	CASSLGDGKYGYTF
TRBV30	.	TRBJ2-7	TRBD1	TGTGCCTGGAGCCCGGGACAGGGAGAACAGTACTTC	CAWSPGQGEQYF
TRBV29-1	.	TRBJ2-5	.	TGCAGCGTCGAGGGCCAAACGGGGACCCAGTACTTC	CSVEGQTGTQYF